Below are 23 T cell receptor beta chains sequenced from a single sample in a study of blood T cells in healthy people across ages. A second PCR of roughly 7 to 11 cycles used a sample-barcoded 5' primer and a J-beta primer mix. One entry per CDR3 protein, called by TCRdb with MiXCR from the 5' RACE reads. The data show about 1.6 million distinct CDR3 sequences, with 30% to 40% seen just once and around 11% held by the top ten. The sequencing sample was made of blood. Receptors were obtained from a woman aged 30 to 39 in good health.

Comments on this clonotype: A read error may be the cause here, since a much bigger clone is one base away. The chain links TRBV12-3 or TRBV12-4 to TRBJ2-7; 7 bases map to TRBD1. Trimming cost V 5 bases and J 2 bases; bases outside gene matches: 9. The CDR3 has 15 residues. The CDR3 loop is CASSPHTGAPYEQYF. The DNA for the CDR3 is TGTGCCAGCAGTCCTCACACAGGGGCGCCCTACGAGCAGTACTTC.

The chain combines TRBV5-1 with TRBJ1-2, with 9 bases that match TRBD1. V lost 3 bases and J lost 3; bases outside the gene matches: 6. This CDR3 contains 15 residues. Germline loops: CDR1 SGHRS, CDR2 YFSETQ. The CDR3 bases are TGCGCCAGCAGCTGGGGACAGGGTTTCGACTATGGCTACACCTTC. Its protein product is CASSWGQGFDYGYTF.

CDR3 DNA sequence: TGTGCCAGTCCTTGGACTGGAATGGGGGGGACCCAGTACTTC. It yields the protein CASPWTGMGGTQYF. The chain couples TRBV19 to TRBJ2-5; maybe TRBD2 (6 bases). Per the germline V gene, CDR1 is LNHDA and CDR2 is SQIVND (reference sequence). The V end was cut by 8 bases, the J end by 7 bases, with 20 bases between. The CDR3 spans 14 residues.

This clonotype has a count of ten or more. CDR3 sequence reads: CASSYSTSGVSTDTQYF. CDR3 sequence (DNA): TGTGCCAGCAGTTACTCGACCAGCGGGGTCAGCACAGATACGCAGTATTTT. The chain combines TRBV6-5 with TRBJ2-3; TRBD2 matches 7 bases. The CDR3 is 17 amino acids. CDR1 is MNHEY and CDR2 is SVGAGI in the germline V gene. After removal of 0 bases from V and 0 bases from J, the junction contained 6 bases not matched to a gene.

The genes are TRBV3-1 and TRBJ1-1; D is unresolved. Trimming removed 3 bases from V and 3 bases from J, with 11 bases in between. Germline-derived CDR1 and CDR2 are LGHDT and YNNKEL (reference sequence). CDR3 length: 14 amino acids. The CDR3 loop reads CASSHYLRDTEAFF. The CDR3 bases are TGTGCCAGCAGCCACTACCTAAGGGACACTGAAGCTTTCTTT. Full variable domain (remainder filled in from reference TRBV3-1 and TRBJ1-1): DTAVSQTPKYLVTQMGNDKSIKCEQNLGHDTMYWYKQDSKKFLKIMFSYNNKELIINETVPNRFSPKSPDKAHLNLHINSLELGDSAVYFCASSHYLRDTEAFFGQGTRLTVV.

This clonotype was seen only a few times. The rearrangement uses TRBV7-8 and TRBJ2-7, with D possibly TRBD2 on 7 matching bases. Germline values: CDR1 SGHVS, CDR2 FQNEAQ. V lost 5 bases to trimming and J lost 6 bases, with 23 bases between them. The CDR3 spans 16 residues. CDR3 DNA sequence: TGTGCCAGCAGCCCTGAAGTTCGGGGGGCCCTCCTCGAGCAGTACTTC. Protein: CASSPEVRGALLEQYF.

This clonotype was observed a few times. The chain combines TRBV7-2 with TRBJ2-5; the D is unclear. The CDR3 is made up of 13 amino acids. Trimming stripped 1 base from V and 7 bases from J, with 10 bases between. CDR1 and CDR2 (germline): SGHTA, FQGNSA. CDR3 nucleotides: TGTGCCAGCAGCTTAGGAACATCAGGGACCCAGTACTTC. It specifies CASSLGTSGTQYF.

The rearrangement joins TRBV18 to TRBJ1-5; D is perhaps TRBD1 (6 bases). Germline CDR1 and CDR2: KGHSH and LQKENI. Trimming removed 2 bases at V and 0 bases at J, with 14 bases between. There are 17 residues in the CDR3. This CDR3 is CASSPTGGHYSNQPQHF. CDR3 nucleotide sequence: TGTGCCAGCTCACCAACGGGGGGACATTATAGCAATCAGCCCCAGCATTTT.

The J gene is TRBJ1-1, the V gene TRBV12-3 or TRBV12-4; D perhaps matches TRBD1 (5 bases). The CDR3 spans 13 residues. The ends were cut back, 6 bases at V and 8 bases at J, with 16 bases in the middle. The CDR3 sequence: CASSPGTSVEAFF. The CDR3 DNA reads TGTGCCAGCAGCCCCGGGACGTCGGTAGAAGCTTTCTTT.

This clonotype was picked up a small number of times. The rearrangement joins TRBV4-1 to TRBJ2-1; tentatively, D is TRBD1 (5 bases). Trimming removed 1 base at V and 3 bases at J, with 19 bases between. Germline V gene lookup returns CDR1 MGHRA and CDR2 YSYEKL. CDR3 length: 18 amino acids. The DNA for the CDR3 is TGCGCCAGCAGCCAAGGTCCAGGGCGGTCGTCCGGCTACAATGAGCAGTTCTTC. Encoded protein: CASSQGPGRSSGYNEQFF.

The chain recombines TRBV5-1 with TRBJ2-3, with D unclear. This CDR3 has 12 amino acids. V was trimmed by 3 bases and J by 5 bases, leaving 7 bases between them. The germline gives CDR1 SGHRS, CDR2 YFSETQ. The CDR3 sequence is CASSSNKDTQYF. The CDR3 DNA sequence: TGCGCCAGCAGCTCTAATAAAGATACGCAGTATTTT.

The rearrangement uses TRBV24-1 and TRBJ2-2, with D possibly TRBD2 on 5 matching bases. Germline-derived CDR1 and CDR2 are KGHDR and SFDVKD. CDR3 length: 16 residues. The germline V and J ends were trimmed by 0 bases and 2 bases, with 9 bases remaining between them. The CDR3 bases are TGTGCCACCAGTGATTTGGTGAGGGCCAACACCGGGGAGCTGTTTTTT. This gives the protein CATSDLVRANTGELFF.

This clonotype was seen a handful of times. J is TRBJ2-5 and V is TRBV20-1; D perhaps matches TRBD2 (6 bases). From germline, CDR1 is DFQATT and CDR2 SNEGSKA (reference sequence). This CDR3 comprises 12 residues. Trimming shortened V by 6 bases and J by 11 bases, and 19 bases separated the two germline ends. The CDR3 DNA is TGCAGTGCCCGGGGGTACCTCCGGGAGCAGTACTTC. Its protein is CSARGYLREQYF.

This clonotype was counted only a few times. The chain combines TRBV15 with TRBJ1-3, with D unclear. Trimming shortened V by 4 bases and J by 2 bases, and 9 bases separated the two germline ends. The germline V gene encodes CDR1 LNHNV and CDR2 YYDKDF (reference sequence). The CDR3 sequence is 14 residues long. The CDR3 loop reads CATSTDRTGNTIYF. CDR3 DNA sequence: TGTGCCACCAGCACCGACCGAACTGGAAACACCATATATTTT. Filled out from reference TRBV15 and TRBJ1-3, the complete variable domain reads DAMVIQNPRYQVTQFGKPVTLSCSQTLNHNVMYWYQQKSSQAPKLLFHYYDKDFNNEADTPDNFQSRRPNTSFCFLDIRSPGLGDTAMYLCATSTDRTGNTIYFGEGSWLTVV.

This clonotype was seen a handful of times. This chain connects TRBV3-1 to TRBJ1-5, with D hard to call. Germline V gives CDR1 LGHDT, CDR2 YNNKEL (reference sequence). V lost 2 bases to trimming and J lost 4 bases, with 6 bases between them. This CDR3 contains 13 residues. CDR3 bases: TGTGCCAGCAGCCAAAATGGGAATCAGCCCCAGCATTTT. Encoded protein: CASSQNGNQPQHF.

This clonotype was counted once. This chain joins TRBV5-5 and TRBJ1-5, with 7 bases fitting TRBD1. The CDR3 covers 15 residues. With V trimmed by 7 bases and J by 4 bases, 11 bases remained unmatched. Germline loops: CDR1 SGHKS, CDR2 YYEKEE (reference sequence). CDR3: CASGPTGVQNQPQHF. The CDR3 DNA follows: TGTGCCAGCGGGCCTACAGGGGTTCAGAATCAGCCCCAGCATTTT.

Of note for this clonotype: An end of the junction does not agree with germline; a read error may underlie this. The chain combines TRBV27 with TRBJ2-1; 7 bases align to TRBD1. The CDR3 consists of 15 residues. Germline CDR1 MNHEY, CDR2 SMNVEV (reference sequence). CDR3 DNA sequence: TGTGCCAGCAGTTTATCTATAGGGGGCTACAATGAACAGTTCTTC. Translated, it gives CASSLSIGGYNEQFF.

The V and J genes are TRBV6-1 and TRBJ1-5, with D perhaps matching TRBD1 (5 bases). Trimming cost V 7 bases and J 0 bases, with 13 bases left between them. The CDR3 contains 15 residues. CDR1 MNHNS and CDR2 SASEGT come from the germline V gene. The CDR3 loop reads CASIPGGYSNQPQHF. The CDR3 DNA reads as TGTGCCAGCATCCCGGGGGGTTATAGCAATCAGCCCCAGCATTTT.

This clonotype was picked up a small number of times. The V call is TRBV4-2, the J call TRBJ2-3, with TRBD2 as a possible D gene (5 bases). The V end was cut by 1 base, the J end by 2 bases, with 13 bases between. Per germline, CDR1 LGHNA and CDR2 YNFKEQ. The CDR3 runs to 16 residues. The CDR3 nucleotides read TGTGCCAGCAGCCAAGTAGTGGGGAGAGACACAGATACGCAGTATTTT. The encoded protein is CASSQVVGRDTDTQYF.

This clonotype occurred a few times. This chain connects TRBV7-2 to TRBJ2-1; TRBD2 matches 7 bases. The CDR3 totals 13 residues. V dropped 0 bases and J dropped 12; count of bases not matched to a gene: 5. Per the germline V gene, CDR1 is SGHTA and CDR2 is FQGNSA. The CDR3 DNA follows: TGTGCCAGCAGCTTAGCTCCCTGGGAGGGGCAGTTCTTC. It specifies CASSLAPWEGQFF.

In the case of this clonotype: The junction does not match germline at one end; this may be a read error. The J gene is TRBJ2-7, the V gene TRBV7-3, with D hard to call. Germline lookup yields CDR1 SGHTA and CDR2 FQGTGA. The CDR3 is 16 residues long. The CDR3 region is CASSYTHMASGVEQYF. CDR3 in DNA: TGTGCCAGTAGCTATACCCACATGGCCTCTGGGGTCGAGCAGTACTTC. Full variable domain (rest looked up from reference TRBV7-3 and TRBJ2-7): GAGVSQTPSNKVTEKGKYVELRCDPISGHTALYWYRQSLGQGPEFLIYFQGTGAADDSGLPNDRFFAVRPEGSVSTLKIQRTERGDSAVYLCASSYTHMASGVEQYFGPGTRLTVT.

This clonotype showed up many times. J is TRBJ2-5 and V is TRBV29-1; no clear D. This CDR3 has 10 residues. The germline V gene encodes CDR1 SQVTM and CDR2 ANQGSEA. V shed 7 bases and J shed 10 bases, with 13 bases lying between them. The CDR3 DNA sequence: TGCAGCGCCCTCGGAAGTGGCCAGTACTTC. The encoded protein is CSALGSGQYF.

This chain uses TRBV20-1 with TRBJ2-5, with D possibly being TRBD2 (5 bases). This CDR3 spans 13 amino acids. Germline V gives CDR1 DFQATT, CDR2 SNEGSKA (reference sequence). Trimming took 3 bases from V and 1 from J, leaving 9 bases between them. CDR3 nucleotide sequence: TGCAGTGCTAGTCGCACTAGCCAAGAGACCCAGTACTTC. The encoded protein is CSASRTSQETQYF.